The clone carrying this T cell receptor (beta chain) counts as medium-sized. What it binds is unknown. The time point is: sample taken at primary tumor resection. The record originates from a study of spatial heterogeneity in lung cancer. Findings of the study overall: Intratumoral expanded alpha and beta TCR counts were found to track tumor mutation counts.

TCRdb ran MiXCR on the 5' RACE reads and lists one entry per CDR3 protein. The sample carries over 15,000 distinct CDR3 sequences, about 6.5% recorded once. Sequencing used lung tumor tissue, obtained at surgery. This receptor was obtained from a female donor with early-stage non-small cell lung cancer.

The CDR3 region is CSARRGAGELFF. The CDR3 region has the DNA TGCAGTGCTAGAAGAGGGGCCGGGGAGCTGTTTTTT. V gene TRBV20-1 combines with J gene TRBJ2-2; D may correspond to TRBD1 or TRBD2 (5 bases each). The germline V gene encodes CDR1 DFQATT and CDR2 SNEGSKA (reference sequence). Trimming took 2 bases from V and 6 from J, leaving 7 bases between them. The CDR3 is made up of 12 amino acids.